This T cell receptor (beta chain) was documented in a study of Ad26.COV2.S vaccination and SARS-CoV-2 variants. Treatment reported: 15 to 20 received Ad26.COV2.S at low or high dose, single or two shots; roughly five received placebo; per-sample allocation not given. Material that was analyzed had been drawn on day 63 after the first vaccine or placebo injection. Aged 18-55 years, donor was enrolled in Boston in 2020. Comment on this clone: Antigen specificity is unknown.

Study results and caveats: Measurements of TCR breadth and depth may have given underestimates of the total T cell responses.

Method: immunoSEQ multiplex PCR; TCRdb's copy keeps in-frame clones and lacks some. The data contain around 380,000 clones, approximately 86% of them singletons. Sequencing used peripheral blood, obtained in a trial of Ad26.COV2.S vaccine versus placebo. This TCR was sampled from a person between 18 and 60 years old who received the Ad26.COV2.S COVID-19 vaccine or a placebo.

The CDR3 sequence: CASSEAGTPYYEQYF. For the CDR3, the DNA is TGTGCCAGCAGTGAAGCCGGGACACCCTACTACGAGCAGTACTTC. This chain connects TRBV6-1 to TRBJ2-7, with a tentative D call TRBD1 (6 bases). CDR1 is MNHNS, CDR2 SASEGT, per germline. Trimming shortened V by 0 bases and J by 3 bases, and 12 bases separated the two germline ends. The length of the CDR3 is 15 residues.